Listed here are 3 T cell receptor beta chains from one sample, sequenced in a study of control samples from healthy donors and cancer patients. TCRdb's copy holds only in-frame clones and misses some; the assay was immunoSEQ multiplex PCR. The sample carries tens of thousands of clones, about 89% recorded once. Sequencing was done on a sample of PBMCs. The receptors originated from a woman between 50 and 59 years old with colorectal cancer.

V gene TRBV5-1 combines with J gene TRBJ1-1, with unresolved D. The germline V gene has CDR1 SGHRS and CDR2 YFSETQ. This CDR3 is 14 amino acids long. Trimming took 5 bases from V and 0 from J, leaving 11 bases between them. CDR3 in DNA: TGCGCCAGCAGAATCTACAGCGTGAACACTGAAGCTTTCTTT. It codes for CASRIYSVNTEAFF.

The DNA of the CDR3 is TGTGCCAGCAGCTTAGCAGATTTTGGCACCGGGGAGCTGTTTTTT. Translated: CASSLADFGTGELFF. This chain links TRBV11-3 with TRBJ2-2; D gene unclear. CDR1 and CDR2 from the germline V gene are SGHNT and YENEEA. The CDR3 covers 15 residues. V lost 1 base and J 4 bases, leaving 10 bases between the germline ends.

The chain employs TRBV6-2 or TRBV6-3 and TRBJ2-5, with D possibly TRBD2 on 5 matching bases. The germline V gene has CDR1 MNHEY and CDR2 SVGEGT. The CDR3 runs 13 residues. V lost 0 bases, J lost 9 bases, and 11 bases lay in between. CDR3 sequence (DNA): TGTGCCAGCAGTTACTCGCGGGTTGCGGCCCAGTACTTC. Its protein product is CASSYSRVAAQYF.